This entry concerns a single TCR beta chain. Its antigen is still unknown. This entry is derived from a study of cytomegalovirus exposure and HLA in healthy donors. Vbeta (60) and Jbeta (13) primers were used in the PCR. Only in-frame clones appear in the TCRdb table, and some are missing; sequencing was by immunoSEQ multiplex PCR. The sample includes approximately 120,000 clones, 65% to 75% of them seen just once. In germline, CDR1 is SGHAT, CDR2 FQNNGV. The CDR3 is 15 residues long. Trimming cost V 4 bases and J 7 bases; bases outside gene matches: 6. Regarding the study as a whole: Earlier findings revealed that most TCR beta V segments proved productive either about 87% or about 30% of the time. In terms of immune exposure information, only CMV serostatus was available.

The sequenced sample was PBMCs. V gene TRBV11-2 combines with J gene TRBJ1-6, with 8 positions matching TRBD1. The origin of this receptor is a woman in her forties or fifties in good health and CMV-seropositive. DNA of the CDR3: TGTGCCAGCAGCTCTAGGACAGGGCAAAATTCACCCCTCCACTTT. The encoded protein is CASSSRTGQNSPLHF.